This T cell receptor (beta chain) originates from a study of TET2 disruption in CD19-targeted CAR T cells. Remarks on this clone: As yet, its antigen is unknown. The read ends 3 residues before the CDR3 terminus; that terminus is restored from the germline J gene.

This sample's treatment: autologous CTL019 cells: CD19 CAR with 4-1BB and CD3 zeta domains. The CD19 CAR included TCR zeta plus 4-1BB costimulatory signaling. Leukapheresis of peripheral blood supplied the T cells used to manufacture CTL019. Germline V gene data show CDR1 as KGHSH and CDR2 as LQKENI. The trim removed 7 bases at V and 4 bases at J, leaving 9 bases unmatched. CDR3 size: 15 residues. Some clones are missing from TCRdb's copy, which holds only in-frame ones; the method was immunoSEQ multiplex PCR. The listing records under 30,000 clones. The rearrangement links TRBV18 to TRBJ2-7; 11 nucleotides match TRBD1. Sequenced here: CD8- CAR+ T cells sorted from cultured blood T cells, sampled for CD19 CAR T cell therapy. Documented subset: CD8-negative CAR-positive T cells from the infusion product. The TCR was taken from a man in his 70s with chronic lymphocytic leukemia. CDR3 DNA (partial): TGTGCCAGCTTTCCAGGACAGGGGGCGGCATACGAG. It specifies CASFPGQGAAYE. The CDR3 as a whole reads CASFPGQGAAYEQYF. The whole variable domain, filled in from reference TRBV18 and TRBJ2-7, reads NAGVMQNPRHLVRRRGQEARLRCSPMKGHSHVYWYRQLPEEGLKFMVYLQKENIIDESGMPKERFSAEFPKEGPSILRIQQVVRGDSAAYFCASFPGQGAAYEQYFGPGTRLTVT.